Below are 28 T cell receptor beta chains sequenced from a single sample in a study of Ad26.COV2.S vaccination and SARS-CoV-2 variants. Repertoires were generated with immunoSEQ multiplex PCR, while TCRdb's copy carries only in-frame clones and drops some. The sample yields around 340,000 clones, roughly 91% seen once. Treatment here: around 19 received Ad26.COV2.S at low or high dose, single or two shots; about 5 received placebo; per-sample allocation not given. Sampling was performed 63 days after the first vaccine or placebo injection. The input for sequencing was peripheral blood, taken in a trial of Ad26.COV2.S vaccine versus placebo. The receptor set was obtained from a person aged 18-60 years who received the Ad26.COV2.S COVID-19 vaccine or a placebo.

This chain uses TRBV14 with TRBJ2-3; TRBD1 might be the D (5 bases). This CDR3 has 15 amino acids. Germline CDR1 SGHDN, CDR2 FVKESK. V was shortened by 0 bases and J by 3 bases, with 10 bases between the two germline ends. The CDR3 sequence is CASSQDRDITDTQYF. Here the CDR3 DNA reads TGTGCCAGCAGCCAAGACAGGGATATTACAGATACGCAGTATTTT. Looking up the rest from reference TRBV14 and TRBJ2-3 gives the full variable domain: EAGVTQFPSHSVIEKGQTVTLRCDPISGHDNLYWYRRVMGKEIKFLLHFVKESKQDESGMPNNRFLAERTGGTYSTLKVQPAELEDSGVYFCASSQDRDITDTQYFGPGTRLTVL.

The V gene is TRBV2, the J gene TRBJ2-2, with 9 bases aligning to TRBD1. Germline V gives CDR1 SNHLY, CDR2 FYNNEI. The CDR3 has 15 residues. J was trimmed by 2 bases and V by 7 bases; bases with no gene match: 5. CDR3 region: CASKGQGINTGELFF. The CDR3 region has the DNA TGTGCCAGCAAAGGACAGGGGATTAACACCGGGGAGCTGTTTTTT.

This rearrangement joins TRBV5-1 to TRBJ2-3; 8 bases align to TRBD2. V shed 4 bases and J 0 bases; nucleotides not matched to a gene: 16. Germline values: CDR1 SGHRS, CDR2 YFSETQ. The CDR3 is 19 residues long. In DNA, the CDR3 is TGCGCCAGCAGCACCCCCTCGCGGTCCGGGACTAGAAGCACAGATACGCAGTATTTT. It translates to CASSTPSRSGTRSTDTQYF.

The chain employs TRBV3-1 (or the pseudogene TRBV3-2) and TRBJ2-5; 8 bases are a match to TRBD2. The CDR3 extends over 16 amino acids. V was clipped by 4 bases and J by 1 base; unmatched bases: 8. In germline, CDR1 is LGHDT, CDR2 YNNKEL (reference sequence). The CDR3 sequence: CASSPPPGGFQETQYF. DNA of the CDR3: TGTGCCAGCAGCCCACCACCGGGAGGGTTCCAAGAGACCCAGTACTTC.

The chain has TRBV30 and TRBJ2-4, with 8 bases aligning to TRBD1. CDR3 size: 17 residues. Germline assignment: CDR1 GTSNPN and CDR2 SVGIG (reference sequence). The trim removed 0 bases at V and 2 bases at J, leaving 9 bases unmatched. The CDR3 protein is CAWSVRGQGATKNIQYF. The CDR3 DNA sequence: TGTGCCTGGAGTGTACGAGGGCAGGGGGCAACCAAAAACATTCAGTACTTC.

The chain links TRBV6-1 to TRBJ2-1; D is unresolved. Trimming left V 0 bases short and J 4 bases short, with 7 bases between. CDR3 length: 14 amino acids. Looked up from germline, CDR1 is MNHNS and CDR2 is SASEGT. The CDR3 DNA follows: TGTGCCAGCAGTGAAGCAGGAAATTACAATGAGCAGTTCTTC. Encoded protein: CASSEAGNYNEQFF.

V and J are TRBV4-1 and TRBJ2-2, with 10 bases matching TRBD1. The CDR3 runs to 15 residues. Germline loops: CDR1 MGHRA, CDR2 YSYEKL. V lost 3 bases, J lost 10 bases, and 8 bases stayed unmatched. The CDR3 here is CASSHQRQGAKELFF. The CDR3 DNA sequence: TGCGCCAGCAGCCATCAGAGACAGGGGGCTAAGGAGCTGTTTTTT.

The chain employs TRBV19 and TRBJ2-6; D is perhaps TRBD1 (6 bases). V lost 6 bases and J 8 bases, leaving 17 bases between the germline ends. The CDR3 covers 15 residues. The germline gives CDR1 LNHDA, CDR2 SQIVND (reference sequence). The CDR3, as DNA: TGTGCCAGTAGCCCACAGGGTCTTTCGTCCAACGTCCTGACTTTC. This codes for CASSPQGLSSNVLTF.

The chain combines TRBV6-1 with TRBJ2-7, with 9 bases identical to TRBD1. The CDR3 covers 15 residues. CDR1 and CDR2 (germline): MNHNS, SASEGT. The ends lost 2 bases at V and 3 bases at J; junction bases unmatched: 5. CDR3 sequence (DNA): TGTGCCAGCAGTGAACGGACAGGGGTGGTCTACGAGCAGTACTTC. Protein: CASSERTGVVYEQYF.

The V and J genes are TRBV18 and TRBJ1-1, with D possibly being TRBD1 (5 bases). V was cut by 3 bases and J by 7 bases, with 12 bases left in between. The CDR3 extends over 13 amino acids. Germline V gives CDR1 KGHSH, CDR2 LQKENI. The CDR3 reads CASSPRGMGEAFF. The CDR3 region has the DNA TGTGCCAGCTCACCGAGGGGAATGGGTGAAGCTTTCTTT.

The V call is TRBV5-4, the J call TRBJ1-1, with D possibly matching TRBD1 (6 bases). CDR3 length equals 14 residues. Germline V CDR1 and CDR2: SGHNT, YYREEE (reference sequence). Trimming removed 5 bases from V and 2 bases from J, with 13 bases in between. The CDR3 is CASSHRERNTEAFF. CDR3 DNA sequence: TGTGCCAGCAGTCACAGGGAGAGAAACACTGAAGCTTTCTTT.

The genes are TRBV11-2 and TRBJ1-6; D uncertain. This CDR3 has 14 residues. CDR1 and CDR2 (germline): SGHAT, FQNNGV. Trimming removed 6 bases from V and 9 bases from J, with 15 bases in between. In DNA form, the CDR3 reads TGTGCCAGCAGACACCAGGAATCCGGTTCACCCCTCCACTTT. As protein: CASRHQESGSPLHF.

The chain links TRBV6-5 to TRBJ2-1, with 9 bases that match TRBD2. The V and J ends lost 2 bases and 6 bases, in that order; junction bases with no gene match: 5. The CDR3 consists of 15 residues. Germline CDR1 reads MNHEY; CDR2 reads SVGAGI. This chain's CDR3 is CASSYVAGAGNEQFF. CDR3 DNA sequence: TGTGCCAGCAGTTACGTAGCGGGAGCCGGCAATGAGCAGTTCTTC.

This clone appeared a few times. The CDR3 sequence: CASSDGQGDYGYTF. Here the CDR3 DNA reads TGTGCCAGCAGTGACGGACAGGGGGACTATGGCTACACCTTC. This chain links TRBV2 with TRBJ1-2; 10 nucleotides agree with TRBD1. This CDR3 is 14 amino acids long. CDR1 and CDR2 from the germline V gene are SNHLY and FYNNEI. Trimming at V came to 3 bases and at J to 3 bases, leaving 1 base not matched to a gene.

The rearrangement uses TRBV5-6 and TRBJ1-4, with 8 bases aligning to TRBD1. Losses at the gene ends were 4 bases for V and 7 bases for J; bases not matched to a gene: 9. Germline-derived CDR1 and CDR2 are SGHDT and YYEEEE. This CDR3 is 15 amino acids long. Here the CDR3 DNA reads TGTGCCAGCAGCCCGGCCGGGACAGGTGGTGAAAAACTGTTTTTT. Translated: CASSPAGTGGEKLFF.

This clone occurred once. The chain uses TRBV5-8 and TRBJ2-3, with unresolved D. Per germline, CDR1 SGHTS and CDR2 YDEGEE. There are 14 residues in the CDR3. Trimming cost V 1 base and J 0 bases, with 6 bases left between them. CDR3 sequence reads: CASSLKSSTDTQYF. The CDR3 nucleotides are TGTGCCAGCAGCTTGAAGTCTAGCACAGATACGCAGTATTTT.

This rearrangement joins TRBV9 to TRBJ2-1; D might be TRBD1 (6 bases). The CDR3 runs to 16 residues. The germline V and J ends were trimmed by 0 bases and 7 bases, with 17 bases remaining between them. Germline values: CDR1 SGDLS, CDR2 YYNGEE. The CDR3 nucleotides are TGTGCCAGCAGCGTAGGGGGCGCGACAGGCGGGAATGAGCAGTTCTTC. Protein: CASSVGGATGGNEQFF.

The chain carries TRBV19 and TRBJ2-1; 8 positions agree with TRBD2. This CDR3 is 14 amino acids long. V was pared by 0 bases and J by 14 bases, with 9 bases of the junction left unmatched. Germline loops: CDR1 LNHDA, CDR2 SQIVND (reference sequence). The CDR3 DNA is TGTGCCAGTAGTATAGAAGTTTCGGGAGGGCCTGAGTTCTTC. Translated: CASSIEVSGGPEFF.

The J gene is TRBJ1-5, the V gene TRBV6-2 or TRBV6-3; D gene uncertain. The CDR3 runs to 14 residues. The germline V gene encodes CDR1 MNHEY and CDR2 SVGEGT. V was cut by 2 bases and J by 6 bases, with 11 bases left in between. This chain's CDR3 is CASSYIGYLQPQHF. Here the CDR3 DNA reads TGTGCCAGCAGTTACATTGGTTATCTTCAGCCCCAGCATTTT.

This clone was observed once. The chain uses TRBV30 and TRBJ2-1; D is undetermined. The CDR3 is 17 residues long. V was clipped by 1 base and J by 4 bases, with 20 bases between them. Germline V gives CDR1 GTSNPN, CDR2 SVGIG (reference sequence). CDR3 residues: CAWSALIEPARYNEQFF. The CDR3 nucleotides read TGTGCCTGGAGTGCCCTCATCGAACCTGCACGTTACAATGAGCAGTTCTTC.

This chain joins TRBV18 and TRBJ2-1; 7 bases align to TRBD2. Germline CDR1 is KGHSH and CDR2 is LQKENI. The ends lost 3 bases at V and 6 bases at J; junction bases unmatched: 11. The length of the CDR3 is 16 residues. CDR3 bases: TGTGCCAGCTCACCGGGACTACCCAGATGGGGCAATGAGCAGTTCTTC. Amino acids: CASSPGLPRWGNEQFF.

This chain links TRBV15 with TRBJ2-1; D tentatively fits TRBD1 or TRBD2 (5 bases each). Per the germline V gene, CDR1 is LNHNV and CDR2 is YYDKDF (reference sequence). The CDR3 runs 13 residues. V lost 0 bases to trimming and J lost 16 bases, with 16 bases between them. This CDR3 is CATSRDLSGPIFF. The CDR3 bases are TGTGCCACCAGCAGAGATTTATCGGGACCTATTTTCTTC. Looking up the rest from reference TRBV15 and TRBJ2-1 gives the full variable domain: DAMVIQNPRYQVTQFGKPVTLSCSQTLNHNVMYWYQQKSSQAPKLLFHYYDKDFNNEADTPDNFQSRRPNTSFCFLDIRSPGLGDTAMYLCATSRDLSGPIFFGPGTRLTVL.

This clone was recorded once. The V gene is TRBV7-7, the J gene TRBJ2-5; no definite D call. The CDR3 spans 13 residues. Germline V gene data show CDR1 as SSHAT and CDR2 as FNYEAQ (reference sequence). The V end was cut by 6 bases, the J end by 5 bases, with 13 bases between. The CDR3 DNA follows: TGTGCCAGCAGTTTCACCGGTGGTGAGACCCAGTACTTC. This gives the protein CASSFTGGETQYF.

CDR3 residues: CASSGGVGYGYTF. The DNA of the CDR3 is TGTGCCAGTAGTGGGGGAGTTGGCTATGGCTACACCTTC. The gene calls are TRBV19 and TRBJ1-2; maybe TRBD1 (5 bases). Trimming pared 5 bases from V and 4 bases from J, leaving 11 bases between. Germline V gives CDR1 LNHDA, CDR2 SQIVND (reference sequence). The CDR3 has 13 residues.

The V gene is TRBV4-2, the J gene TRBJ1-4; 10 nucleotides align to TRBD1. Germline loops: CDR1 LGHNA, CDR2 YNFKEQ. V shed 0 bases and J 7 bases; nucleotides not matched to a gene: 5. The CDR3 length is 16 residues. CDR3 coding DNA: TGTGCCAGCAGCCAAGATAGGGGGACAGGGGCTGAAAAACTGTTTTTT. Translated, it gives CASSQDRGTGAEKLFF.

The chain links TRBV2 to TRBJ1-4; TRBD1 is a possible D gene (6 bases). The germline gives CDR1 SNHLY, CDR2 FYNNEI. The CDR3 is 13 residues long. The V gene lost 7 bases and the J gene lost 8 bases, with 14 bases spanning the gap. CDR3 coding DNA: TGTGCCAGCAAGAGACAGGAAGTCGAAAAACTGTTTTTT. Protein: CASKRQEVEKLFF. Complete variable domain (other parts from reference TRBV2 and TRBJ1-4): EPEVTQTPSHQVTQMGQEVILRCVPISNHLYFYWYRQILGQKVEFLVSFYNNEISEKSEIFDDQFSVERPDGSNFTLKIRSTKLEDSAMYFCASKRQEVEKLFFGSGTQLSVL.

The sample holds one count of this clone. The chain carries TRBV4-1 and TRBJ2-1, with a tentative D call TRBD2 (6 bases). Trimming took off 11 bases at V and 9 bases at J, with 14 bases between the two ends. The CDR3 loop spans 11 amino acids. Germline V gives CDR1 MGHRA, CDR2 YSYEKL. The CDR3 sequence: CAAGGAGEQFF. The DNA for the CDR3 is TGCGCCGCCGGGGGAGCGGGTGAGCAGTTCTTC.

The chain joins TRBV18 to TRBJ2-7; TRBD1 agrees at 8 bases. Germline lookup yields CDR1 KGHSH and CDR2 LQKENI. CDR3 length equals 14 residues. After removal of 6 bases from V and 3 bases from J, the junction contained 7 bases not matched to a gene. The CDR3 nucleotides read TGTGCCAGCTCCGACGGGACAGGCTTCTACGAGCAGTACTTC. This gives the protein CASSDGTGFYEQYF.